This T cell receptor beta chain was documented in a study of cytomegalovirus exposure and HLA in healthy donors. Study details: From donors who were HLA-typed, an early data release held around 80 million unique TCRs. Study findings and constraints: Association of a missense DCLRE1C variant with TCR beta V- and J-gene trimming was reported in a later analysis.

As regards this clone: The antigen remains undetermined.

Nominally healthy donors provided the samples, though records likely missed some immune exposures. This PCR relied on a set of 60 Vbeta primers and 13 Jbeta primers. The assay was immunoSEQ multiplex PCR, and TCRdb's table has in-frame clones only and misses some. Altogether about 130,000 clones are present, less than 85% being singletons, with the ten largest covering 15% to 25%. The CDR3 is 15 amino acids. Per the germline V gene, CDR1 is MGHRA and CDR2 is YSYEKL. Trimming cost V 0 bases and J 4 bases, with 10 bases left between them. This TCR was recovered from a man younger than 35 in good health and CMV-seropositive. The rearrangement joins TRBV4-1 to TRBJ1-3; TRBD1 might be the D (6 bases). The sample taken for sequencing was PBMCs. The CDR3 DNA follows: TGCGCCAGCAGCCAAGATAGGGGGTGGGGAAACACCATATATTTT. Protein product: CASSQDRGWGNTIYF.